This TCR beta chain was observed in a study of shared T cell receptors in the human thymus. Germline loops: CDR1 LGHNA, CDR2 YSLEER. The CDR3 length is 17 residues. V gave up 3 bases and J gave up 2 bases; unmatched junction bases: 9. Here immunoSEQ multiplex PCR was the method, and the copy in TCRdb shows in-frame clones only, minus some. The repertoire includes 600,000 or so clones, about 89% of them detected once, and about 0.0094% sits in the top ten. These data were likewise used in another study, on human thymus T cells. That report adds: Resections from corrective heart surgery supplied the thymus tissue.

The receptor comes from a boy younger than two with a congenital heart defect. This chain links TRBV4-3 with TRBJ1-5, with 8 bases lining up with TRBD1. The sample consisted of thymocytes. The CDR3 here is CASSQGTGMKGNQPQHF. The CDR3, as DNA: TGCGCCAGCAGCCAGGGGACAGGAATGAAGGGCAATCAGCCCCAGCATTTT.